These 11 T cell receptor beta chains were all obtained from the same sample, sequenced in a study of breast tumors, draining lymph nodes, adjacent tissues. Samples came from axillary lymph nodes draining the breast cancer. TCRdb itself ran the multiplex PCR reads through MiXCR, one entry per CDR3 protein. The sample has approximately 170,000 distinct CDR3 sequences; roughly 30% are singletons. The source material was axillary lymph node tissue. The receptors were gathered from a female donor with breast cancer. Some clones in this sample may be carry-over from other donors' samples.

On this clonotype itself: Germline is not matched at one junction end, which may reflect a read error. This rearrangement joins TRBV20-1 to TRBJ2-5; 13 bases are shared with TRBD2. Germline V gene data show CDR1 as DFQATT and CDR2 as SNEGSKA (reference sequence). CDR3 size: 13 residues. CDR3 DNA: TGCAGTGCCGGGACTAGCGGGATTGAGACCCGGTACTTC. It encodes CSAGTSGIETRYF.

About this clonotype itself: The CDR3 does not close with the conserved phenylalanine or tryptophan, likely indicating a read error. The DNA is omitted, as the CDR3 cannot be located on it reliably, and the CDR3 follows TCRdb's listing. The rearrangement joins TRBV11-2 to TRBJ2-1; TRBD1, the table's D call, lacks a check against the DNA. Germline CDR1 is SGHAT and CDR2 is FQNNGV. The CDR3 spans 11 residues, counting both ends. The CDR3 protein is CASSLVSGGPY.

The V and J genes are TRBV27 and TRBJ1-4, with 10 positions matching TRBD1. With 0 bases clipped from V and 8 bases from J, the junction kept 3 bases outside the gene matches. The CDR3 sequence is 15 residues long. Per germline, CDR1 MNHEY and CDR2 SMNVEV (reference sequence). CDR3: CASSLSTGGVEKLFF. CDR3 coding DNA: TGTGCCAGCAGTTTATCGACAGGGGGCGTAGAAAAACTGTTTTTT.

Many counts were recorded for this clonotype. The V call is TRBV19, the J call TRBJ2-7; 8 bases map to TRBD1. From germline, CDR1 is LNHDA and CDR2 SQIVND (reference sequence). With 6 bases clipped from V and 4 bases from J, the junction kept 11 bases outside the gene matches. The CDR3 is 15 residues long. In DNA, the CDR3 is TGTGCCAGTAGCATCGGACAGGGCTGGGGTTACGAGCAGTACTTC. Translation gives CASSIGQGWGYEQYF.

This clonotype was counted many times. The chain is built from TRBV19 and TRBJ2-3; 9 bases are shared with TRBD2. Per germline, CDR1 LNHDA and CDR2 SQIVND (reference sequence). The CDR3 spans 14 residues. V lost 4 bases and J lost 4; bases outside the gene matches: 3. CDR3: CASSSGGGADTQYF. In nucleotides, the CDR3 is TGTGCCAGTAGTAGCGGGGGGGGTGCAGATACGCAGTATTTT.

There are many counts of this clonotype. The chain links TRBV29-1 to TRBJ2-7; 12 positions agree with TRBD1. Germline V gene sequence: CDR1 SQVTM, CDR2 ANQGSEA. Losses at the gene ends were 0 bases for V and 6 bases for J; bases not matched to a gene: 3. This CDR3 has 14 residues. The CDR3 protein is CSVEEGQGAFEQYF. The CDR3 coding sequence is TGCAGCGTTGAAGAGGGACAGGGGGCGTTCGAGCAGTACTTC.

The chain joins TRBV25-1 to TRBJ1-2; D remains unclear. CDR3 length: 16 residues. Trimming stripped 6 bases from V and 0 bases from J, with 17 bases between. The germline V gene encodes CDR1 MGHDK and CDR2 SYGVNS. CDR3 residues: CASSSIFLCANYGYTF. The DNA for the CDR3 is TGTGCCAGCAGCTCTATATTCTTATGTGCTAACTATGGCTACACCTTC.

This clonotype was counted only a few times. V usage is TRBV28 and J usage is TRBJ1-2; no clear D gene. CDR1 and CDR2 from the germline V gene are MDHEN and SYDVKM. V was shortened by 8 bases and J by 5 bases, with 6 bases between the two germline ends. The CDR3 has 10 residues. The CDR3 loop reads CASFGYGYTF. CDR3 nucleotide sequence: TGTGCCAGCTTTGGGTATGGCTACACCTTC.

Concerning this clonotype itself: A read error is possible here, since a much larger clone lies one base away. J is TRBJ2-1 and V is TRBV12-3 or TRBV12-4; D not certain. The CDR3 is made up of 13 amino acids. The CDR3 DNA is TGTGCCAGCAGTTTAACTGGCTACAATGAGCAGCTCTTC. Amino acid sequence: CASSLTGYNEQLF.

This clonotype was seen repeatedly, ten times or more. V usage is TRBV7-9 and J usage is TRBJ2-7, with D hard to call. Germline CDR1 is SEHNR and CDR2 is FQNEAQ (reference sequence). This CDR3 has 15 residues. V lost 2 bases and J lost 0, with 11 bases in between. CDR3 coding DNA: TGTGCCAGCAGCTTATATTCTGGGGTCTCCTACGAGCAGTACTTC. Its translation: CASSLYSGVSYEQYF.

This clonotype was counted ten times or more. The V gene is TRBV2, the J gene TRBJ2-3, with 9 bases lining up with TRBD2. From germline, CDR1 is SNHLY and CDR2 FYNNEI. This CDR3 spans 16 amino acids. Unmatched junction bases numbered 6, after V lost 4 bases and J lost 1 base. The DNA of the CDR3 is TGTGCCAGCAGTGGACAGGCTAGCGGGGGCACAGATACGCAGTATTTT. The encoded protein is CASSGQASGGTDTQYF. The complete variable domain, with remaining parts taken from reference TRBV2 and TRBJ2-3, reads EPEVTQTPSHQVTQMGQEVILRCVPISNHLYFYWYRQILGQKVEFLVSFYNNEISEKSEIFDDQFSVERPDGSNFTLKIRSTKLEDSAMYFCASSGQASGGTDTQYFGPGTRLTVL.